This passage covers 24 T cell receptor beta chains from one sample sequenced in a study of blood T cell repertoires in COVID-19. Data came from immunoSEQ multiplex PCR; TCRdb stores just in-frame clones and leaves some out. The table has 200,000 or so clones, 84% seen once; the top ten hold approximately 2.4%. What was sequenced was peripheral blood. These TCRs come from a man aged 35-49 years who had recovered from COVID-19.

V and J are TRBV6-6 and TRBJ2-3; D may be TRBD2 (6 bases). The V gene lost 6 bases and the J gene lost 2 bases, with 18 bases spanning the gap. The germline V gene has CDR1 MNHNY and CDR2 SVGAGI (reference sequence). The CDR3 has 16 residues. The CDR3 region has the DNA TGTGCCAGCAGCCCGCGTGGCGGGGTGTACACAGATACGCAGTATTTT. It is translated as CASSPRGGVYTDTQYF.

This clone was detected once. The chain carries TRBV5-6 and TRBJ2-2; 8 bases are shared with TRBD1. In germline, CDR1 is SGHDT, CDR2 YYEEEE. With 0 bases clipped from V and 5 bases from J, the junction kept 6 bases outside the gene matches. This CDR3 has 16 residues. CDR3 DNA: TGTGCCAGCAGCTTGGGGTCCGGACAGGGAACCGGGGAGCTGTTTTTT. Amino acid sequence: CASSLGSGQGTGELFF.

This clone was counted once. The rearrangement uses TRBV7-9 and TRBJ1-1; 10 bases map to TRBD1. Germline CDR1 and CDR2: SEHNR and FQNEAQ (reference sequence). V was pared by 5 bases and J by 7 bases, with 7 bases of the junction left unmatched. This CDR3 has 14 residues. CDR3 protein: CASSGQGQGIEAFF. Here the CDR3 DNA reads TGTGCCAGCAGCGGACAGGGACAGGGGATTGAAGCTTTCTTT.

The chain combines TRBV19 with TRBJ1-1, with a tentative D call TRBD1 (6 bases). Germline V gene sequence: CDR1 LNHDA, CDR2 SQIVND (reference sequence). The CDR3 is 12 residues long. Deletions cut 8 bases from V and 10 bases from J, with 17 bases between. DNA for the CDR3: TGTGCCAGTCGCGGGGGGGCAGGGAGAGCTTTCTTT. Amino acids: CASRGGAGRAFF.

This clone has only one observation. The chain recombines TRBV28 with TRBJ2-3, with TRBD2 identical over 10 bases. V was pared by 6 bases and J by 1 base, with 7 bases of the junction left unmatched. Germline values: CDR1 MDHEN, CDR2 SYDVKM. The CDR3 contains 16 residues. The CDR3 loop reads CASSQGLARGTDTQYF. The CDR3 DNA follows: TGTGCCAGCAGCCAGGGACTAGCGAGAGGCACAGATACGCAGTATTTT.

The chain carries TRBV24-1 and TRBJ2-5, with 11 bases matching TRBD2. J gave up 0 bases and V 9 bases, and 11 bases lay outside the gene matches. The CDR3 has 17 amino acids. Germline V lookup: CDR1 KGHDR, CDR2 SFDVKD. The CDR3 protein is CATGTTSGIMDQETQYF. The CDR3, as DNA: TGTGCCACCGGGACGACTAGCGGGATCATGGACCAAGAGACCCAGTACTTC.

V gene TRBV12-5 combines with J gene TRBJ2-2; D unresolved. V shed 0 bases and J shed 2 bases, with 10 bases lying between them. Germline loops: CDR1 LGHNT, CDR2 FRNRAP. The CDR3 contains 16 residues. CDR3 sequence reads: CASGLVLGRNTGELFF. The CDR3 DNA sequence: TGTGCTAGTGGTTTGGTACTGGGCAGAAACACCGGGGAGCTGTTTTTT.

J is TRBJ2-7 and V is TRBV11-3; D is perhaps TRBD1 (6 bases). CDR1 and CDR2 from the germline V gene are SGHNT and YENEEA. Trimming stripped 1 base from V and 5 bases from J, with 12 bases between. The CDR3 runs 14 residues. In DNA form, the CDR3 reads TGTGCCAGCAGCTTAGGGAGAGGGGGACACGAGCAGTACTTC. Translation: CASSLGRGGHEQYF.

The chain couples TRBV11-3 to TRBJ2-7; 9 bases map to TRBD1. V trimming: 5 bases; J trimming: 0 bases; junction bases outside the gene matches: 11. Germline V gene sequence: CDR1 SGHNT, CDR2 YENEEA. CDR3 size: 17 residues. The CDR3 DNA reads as TGTGCCAGCAGCGACAACGGACAGGGGCCGTCCTCCTACGAGCAGTACTTC. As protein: CASSDNGQGPSSYEQYF.

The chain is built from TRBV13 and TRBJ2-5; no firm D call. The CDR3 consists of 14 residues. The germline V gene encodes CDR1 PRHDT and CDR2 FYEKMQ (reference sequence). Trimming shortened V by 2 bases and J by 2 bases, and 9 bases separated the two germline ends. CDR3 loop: CASSLLYKQETQYF. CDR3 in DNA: TGTGCCAGCAGCTTACTTTACAAACAAGAGACCCAGTACTTC.

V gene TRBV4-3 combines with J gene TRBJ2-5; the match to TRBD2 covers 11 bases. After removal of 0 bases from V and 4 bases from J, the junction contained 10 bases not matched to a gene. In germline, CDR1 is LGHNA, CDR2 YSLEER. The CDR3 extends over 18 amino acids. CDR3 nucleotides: TGCGCCAGCAGCCAAGAGTGGCTAGCGGGAGGTAGAAGAGAGACCCAGTACTTC. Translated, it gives CASSQEWLAGGRRETQYF.

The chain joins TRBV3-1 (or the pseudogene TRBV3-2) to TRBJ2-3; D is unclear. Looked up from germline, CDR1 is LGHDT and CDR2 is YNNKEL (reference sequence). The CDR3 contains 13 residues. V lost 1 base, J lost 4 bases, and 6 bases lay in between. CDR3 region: CASSQGPADTQYF. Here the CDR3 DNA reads TGTGCCAGCAGCCAAGGGCCCGCAGATACGCAGTATTTT.

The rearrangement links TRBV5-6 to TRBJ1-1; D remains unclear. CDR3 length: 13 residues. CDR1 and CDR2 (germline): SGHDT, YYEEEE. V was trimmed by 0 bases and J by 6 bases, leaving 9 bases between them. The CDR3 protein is CASSLGSRAEAFF. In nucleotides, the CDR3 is TGTGCCAGCAGCTTGGGGTCGAGGGCTGAAGCTTTCTTT.

As DNA, the CDR3 is TGTGCCACCTCGCCCGAGGAAAAACTGTTTTTT. This sequence encodes CATSPEEKLFF. This rearrangement joins TRBV2 to TRBJ1-4; D is undetermined. V dropped 10 bases and J dropped 8 bases, with 11 bases sitting between them. The CDR3 has 11 amino acids. Germline V gives CDR1 SNHLY, CDR2 FYNNEI. The whole variable domain, remainder taken from reference TRBV2 and TRBJ1-4, is EPEVTQTPSHQVTQMGQEVILRCVPISNHLYFYWYRQILGQKVEFLVSFYNNEISEKSEIFDDQFSVERPDGSNFTLKIRSTKLEDSAMYFCATSPEEKLFFGSGTQLSVL.

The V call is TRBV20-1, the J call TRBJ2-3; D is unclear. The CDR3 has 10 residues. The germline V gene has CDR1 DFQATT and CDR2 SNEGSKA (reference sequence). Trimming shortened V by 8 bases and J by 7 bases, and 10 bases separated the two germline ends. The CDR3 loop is CSPYVNTQYF. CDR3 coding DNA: TGCAGTCCCTACGTTAATACGCAGTATTTT.

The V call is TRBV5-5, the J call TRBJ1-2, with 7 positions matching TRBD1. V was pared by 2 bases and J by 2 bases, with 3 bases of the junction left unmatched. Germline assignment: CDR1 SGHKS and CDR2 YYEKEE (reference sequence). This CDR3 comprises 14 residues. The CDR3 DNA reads TGTGCCAGCAGCTTCGACAGGGTAAACTATGGCTACACCTTC. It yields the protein CASSFDRVNYGYTF.

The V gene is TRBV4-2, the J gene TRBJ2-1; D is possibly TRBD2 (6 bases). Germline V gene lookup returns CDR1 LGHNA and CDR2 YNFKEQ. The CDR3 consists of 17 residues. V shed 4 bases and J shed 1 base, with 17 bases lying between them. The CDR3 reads CASSPRGRLASYNEQFF. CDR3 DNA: TGTGCCAGCAGCCCCCGGGGTAGGCTAGCGTCCTACAATGAGCAGTTCTTC.

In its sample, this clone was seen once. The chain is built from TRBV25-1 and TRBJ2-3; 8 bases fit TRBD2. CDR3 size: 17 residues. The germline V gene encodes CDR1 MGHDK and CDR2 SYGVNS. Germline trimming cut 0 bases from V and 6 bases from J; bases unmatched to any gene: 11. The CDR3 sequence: CASSEYVAGGTTDTQYF. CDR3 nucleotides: TGTGCCAGCAGTGAATATGTCGCGGGAGGCACGACCGATACGCAGTATTTT.

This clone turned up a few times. CDR3 DNA: TGTGCCAGCAGTGGCGGGACAGTCAACTATGGCTACACCTTC. It codes for CASSGGTVNYGYTF. V usage is TRBV2 and J usage is TRBJ1-2; 7 bases line up with TRBD1. The CDR3 covers 14 residues. The trim removed 4 bases at V and 2 bases at J, leaving 4 bases unmatched. Looked up from germline, CDR1 is SNHLY and CDR2 is FYNNEI.

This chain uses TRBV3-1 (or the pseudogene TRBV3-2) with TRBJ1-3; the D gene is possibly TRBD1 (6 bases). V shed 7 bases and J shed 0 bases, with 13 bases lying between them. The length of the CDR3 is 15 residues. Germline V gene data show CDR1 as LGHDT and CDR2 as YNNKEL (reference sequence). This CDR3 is CASTPGHYSGNTIYF. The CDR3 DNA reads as TGTGCCAGCACTCCGGGACACTACTCTGGAAACACCATATATTTT.

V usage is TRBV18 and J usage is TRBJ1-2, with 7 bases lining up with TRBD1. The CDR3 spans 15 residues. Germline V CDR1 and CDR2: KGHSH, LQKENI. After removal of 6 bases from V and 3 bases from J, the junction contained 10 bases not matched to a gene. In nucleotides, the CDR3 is TGTGCCAGCTCCCCCTCGGGGCAGGGGGACTATGGCTACACCTTC. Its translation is CASSPSGQGDYGYTF. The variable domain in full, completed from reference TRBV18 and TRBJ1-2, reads NAGVMQNPRHLVRRRGQEARLRCSPMKGHSHVYWYRQLPEEGLKFMVYLQKENIIDESGMPKERFSAEFPKEGPSILRIQQVVRGDSAAYFCASSPSGQGDYGYTFGSGTRLTVV.

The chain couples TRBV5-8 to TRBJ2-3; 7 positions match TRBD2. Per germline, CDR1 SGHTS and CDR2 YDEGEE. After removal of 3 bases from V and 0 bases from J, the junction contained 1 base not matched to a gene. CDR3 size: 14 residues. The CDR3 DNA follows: TGTGCCAGCAGCTGGGAGGGGAGCACAGATACGCAGTATTTT. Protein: CASSWEGSTDTQYF.

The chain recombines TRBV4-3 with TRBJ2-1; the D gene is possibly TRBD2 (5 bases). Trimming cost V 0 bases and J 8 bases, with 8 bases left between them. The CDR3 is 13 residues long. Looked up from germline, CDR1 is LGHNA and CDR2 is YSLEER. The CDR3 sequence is CASSQEKRDEQFF. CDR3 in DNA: TGCGCCAGCAGCCAAGAGAAGAGGGATGAGCAGTTCTTC.

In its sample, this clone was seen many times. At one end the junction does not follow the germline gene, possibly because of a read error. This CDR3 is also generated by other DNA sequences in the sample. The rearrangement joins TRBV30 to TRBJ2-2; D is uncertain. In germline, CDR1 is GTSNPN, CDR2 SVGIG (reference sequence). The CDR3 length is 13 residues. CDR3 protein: CAWSVLNSGELFF. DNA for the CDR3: TGTGCCTGGAGTGTACTCAACAGCGGGGAGCTGTTTTTT.